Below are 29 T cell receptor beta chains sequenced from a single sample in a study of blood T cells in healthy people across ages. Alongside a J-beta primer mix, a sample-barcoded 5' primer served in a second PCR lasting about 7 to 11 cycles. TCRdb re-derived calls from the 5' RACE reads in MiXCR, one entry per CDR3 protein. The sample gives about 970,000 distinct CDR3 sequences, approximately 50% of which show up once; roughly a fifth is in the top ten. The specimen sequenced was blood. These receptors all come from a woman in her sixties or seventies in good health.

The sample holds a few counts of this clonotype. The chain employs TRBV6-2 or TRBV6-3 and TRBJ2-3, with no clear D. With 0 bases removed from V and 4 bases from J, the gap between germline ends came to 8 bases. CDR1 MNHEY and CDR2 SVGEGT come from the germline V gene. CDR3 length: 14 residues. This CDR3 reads CASSYSVSADTQYF. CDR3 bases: TGTGCCAGCAGTTACTCGGTATCTGCAGATACGCAGTATTTT.

The CDR3 loop is CSARAGGGRINEQFF. DNA for the CDR3: TGCAGTGCTAGAGCCGGCGGCGGGAGAATAAATGAGCAGTTCTTC. The chain uses TRBV20-1 and TRBJ2-1, with TRBD2 matching 7 bases. Germline V lookup: CDR1 DFQATT, CDR2 SNEGSKA (reference sequence). The length of the CDR3 is 15 residues. The V and J ends lost 1 base and 7 bases, in that order; junction bases with no gene match: 10.

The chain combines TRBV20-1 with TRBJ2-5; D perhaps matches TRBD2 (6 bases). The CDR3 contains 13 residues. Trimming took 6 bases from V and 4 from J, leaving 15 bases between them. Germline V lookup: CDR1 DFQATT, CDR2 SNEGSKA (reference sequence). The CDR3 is CSAPLAGIETQYF. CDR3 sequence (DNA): TGCAGTGCCCCCCTGGCGGGGATAGAGACCCAGTACTTC.

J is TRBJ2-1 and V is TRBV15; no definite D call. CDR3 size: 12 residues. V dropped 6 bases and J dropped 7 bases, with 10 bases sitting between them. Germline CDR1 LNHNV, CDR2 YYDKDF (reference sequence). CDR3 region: CATRRAGNEQFF. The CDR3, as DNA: TGTGCCACCAGACGTGCTGGTAATGAGCAGTTCTTC.

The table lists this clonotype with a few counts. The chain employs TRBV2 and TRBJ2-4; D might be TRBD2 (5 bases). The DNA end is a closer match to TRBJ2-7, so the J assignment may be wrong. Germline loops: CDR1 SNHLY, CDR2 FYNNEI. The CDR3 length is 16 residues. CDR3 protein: CASRRTAVREFYEQYF. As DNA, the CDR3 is TGTGCCAGCAGACGAACCGCGGTTCGGGAATTCTACGAGCAGTACTTC.

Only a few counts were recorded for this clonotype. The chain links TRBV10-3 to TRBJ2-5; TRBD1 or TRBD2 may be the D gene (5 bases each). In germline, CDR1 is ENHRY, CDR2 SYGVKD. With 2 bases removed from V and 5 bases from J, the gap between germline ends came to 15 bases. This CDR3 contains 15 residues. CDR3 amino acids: CAISETGRSRETQYF. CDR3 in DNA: TGTGCCATCAGTGAGACGGGACGGAGTCGGGAGACCCAGTACTTC.

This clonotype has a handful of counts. The CDR3 loop reads CASSVGTGYYQPQHF. The CDR3, as DNA: TGTGCCAGCAGTGTTGGGACAGGGTATTATCAGCCCCAGCATTTT. The V and J genes are TRBV2 and TRBJ1-5, with 9 nucleotides matching TRBD1. The CDR3 is made up of 15 amino acids. V shed 4 bases, J shed 5 bases, and the junction held 6 bases outside the gene matches. Germline loops: CDR1 SNHLY, CDR2 FYNNEI.

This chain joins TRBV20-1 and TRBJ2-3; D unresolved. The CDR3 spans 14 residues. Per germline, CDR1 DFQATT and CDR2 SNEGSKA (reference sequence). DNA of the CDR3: TGCAGCTGCCACGGCACCTTGGGCACAGATACGCAGTATTTT. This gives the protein CSCHGTLGTDTQYF.

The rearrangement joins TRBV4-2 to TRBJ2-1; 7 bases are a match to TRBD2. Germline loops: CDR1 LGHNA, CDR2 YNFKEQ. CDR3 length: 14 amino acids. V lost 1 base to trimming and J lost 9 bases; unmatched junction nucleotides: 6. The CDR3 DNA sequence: TGTGCCAGCAGCCAAGGCGCGGGAGACCGTGAGCAGTTCTTC. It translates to CASSQGAGDREQFF.

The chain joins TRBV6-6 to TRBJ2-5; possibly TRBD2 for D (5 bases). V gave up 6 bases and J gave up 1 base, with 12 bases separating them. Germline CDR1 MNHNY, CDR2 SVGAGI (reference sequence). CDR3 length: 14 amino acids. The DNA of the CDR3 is TGTGCCAGCAGCTACGAGAGGGTCCAAGAGACCCAGTACTTC. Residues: CASSYERVQETQYF.

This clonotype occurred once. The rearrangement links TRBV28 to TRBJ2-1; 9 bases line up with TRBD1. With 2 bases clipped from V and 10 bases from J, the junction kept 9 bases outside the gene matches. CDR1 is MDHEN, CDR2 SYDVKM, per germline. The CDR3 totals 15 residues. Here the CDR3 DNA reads TGTGCCAGCAGTTTAACCGACAGGGGGGTATACGAGCAGTTCTTC. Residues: CASSLTDRGVYEQFF.

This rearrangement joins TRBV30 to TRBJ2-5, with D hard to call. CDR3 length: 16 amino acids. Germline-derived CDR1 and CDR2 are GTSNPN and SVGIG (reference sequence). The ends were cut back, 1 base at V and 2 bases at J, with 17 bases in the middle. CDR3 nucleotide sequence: TGTGCCTGGAGTGAGGACCGTTCGCCTAAGCAAGAGACCCAGTACTTC. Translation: CAWSEDRSPKQETQYF.

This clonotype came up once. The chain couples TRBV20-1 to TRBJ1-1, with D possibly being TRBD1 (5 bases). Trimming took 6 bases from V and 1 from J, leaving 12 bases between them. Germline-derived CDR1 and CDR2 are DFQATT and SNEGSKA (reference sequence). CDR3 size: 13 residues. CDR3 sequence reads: CSADWGENTEAFF. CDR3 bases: TGCAGTGCCGACTGGGGGGAGAACACTGAAGCTTTCTTT.

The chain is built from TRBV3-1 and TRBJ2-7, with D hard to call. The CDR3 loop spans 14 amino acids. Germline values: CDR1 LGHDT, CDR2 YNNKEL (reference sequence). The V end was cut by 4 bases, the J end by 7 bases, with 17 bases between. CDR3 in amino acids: CASSLDWGGREQYF. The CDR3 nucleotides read TGTGCCAGCAGCCTCGACTGGGGTGGTCGGGAGCAGTACTTC.

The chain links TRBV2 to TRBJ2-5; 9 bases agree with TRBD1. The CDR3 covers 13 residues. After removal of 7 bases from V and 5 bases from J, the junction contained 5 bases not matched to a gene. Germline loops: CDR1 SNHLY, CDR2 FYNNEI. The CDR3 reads CASNRGPGETQYF. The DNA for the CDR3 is TGTGCCAGCAACAGGGGGCCGGGGGAGACCCAGTACTTC.

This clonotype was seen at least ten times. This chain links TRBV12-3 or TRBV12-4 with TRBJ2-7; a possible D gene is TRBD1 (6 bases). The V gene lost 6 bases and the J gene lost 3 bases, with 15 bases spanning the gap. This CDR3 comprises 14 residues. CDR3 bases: TGTGCCAGCAGAGAATCCACAGGGATCTACGAGCAGTACTTC. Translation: CASRESTGIYEQYF.

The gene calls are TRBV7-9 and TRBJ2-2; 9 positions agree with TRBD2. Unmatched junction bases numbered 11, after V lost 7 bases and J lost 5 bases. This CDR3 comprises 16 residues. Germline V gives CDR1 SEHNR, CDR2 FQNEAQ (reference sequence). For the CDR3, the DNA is TGTGCCAGCACCAAAGCCGGGACTAGCTTGACCGGGGAGCTGTTTTTT. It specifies CASTKAGTSLTGELFF.

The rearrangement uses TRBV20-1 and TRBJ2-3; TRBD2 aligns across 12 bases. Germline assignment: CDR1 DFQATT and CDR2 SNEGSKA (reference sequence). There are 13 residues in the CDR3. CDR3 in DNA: TGCAGCGGGACTAGCGGGAGCACAGATACGCAGTATTTT. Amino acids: CSGTSGSTDTQYF.

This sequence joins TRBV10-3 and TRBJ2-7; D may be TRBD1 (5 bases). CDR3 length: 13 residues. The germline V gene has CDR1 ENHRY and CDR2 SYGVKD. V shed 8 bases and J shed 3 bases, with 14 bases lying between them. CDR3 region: CAISSGLVYEQYF. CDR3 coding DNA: TGTGCCATCTCGTCAGGGCTAGTCTACGAGCAGTACTTC.

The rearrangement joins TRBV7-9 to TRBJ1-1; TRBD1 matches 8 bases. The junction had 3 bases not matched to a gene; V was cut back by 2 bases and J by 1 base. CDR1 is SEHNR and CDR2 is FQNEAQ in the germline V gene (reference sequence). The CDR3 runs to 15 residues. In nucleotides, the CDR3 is TGTGCCAGCAGCTTACCGGGACAGGAGAACACTGAAGCTTTCTTT. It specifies CASSLPGQENTEAFF.

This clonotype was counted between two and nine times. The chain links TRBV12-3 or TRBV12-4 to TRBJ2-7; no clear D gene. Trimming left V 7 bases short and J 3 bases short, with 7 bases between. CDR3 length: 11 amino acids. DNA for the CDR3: TGTGCCAGCACTCCGGGCTACGAGCAGTACTTC. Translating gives CASTPGYEQYF.

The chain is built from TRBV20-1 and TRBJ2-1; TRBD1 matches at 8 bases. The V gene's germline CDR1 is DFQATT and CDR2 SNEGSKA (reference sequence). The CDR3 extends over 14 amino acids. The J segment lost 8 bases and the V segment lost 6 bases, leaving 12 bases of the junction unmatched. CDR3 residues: CSAADRGWVDEQFF. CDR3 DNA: TGCAGTGCCGCAGACAGGGGTTGGGTGGATGAGCAGTTCTTC.

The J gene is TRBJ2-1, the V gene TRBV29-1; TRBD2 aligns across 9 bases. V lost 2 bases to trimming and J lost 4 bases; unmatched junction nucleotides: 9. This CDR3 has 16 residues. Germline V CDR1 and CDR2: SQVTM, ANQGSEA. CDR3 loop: CSVEWTGTSTYNEQFF. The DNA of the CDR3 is TGCAGCGTTGAATGGACCGGGACTAGCACTTACAATGAGCAGTTCTTC.

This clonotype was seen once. The chain's CDR3 is CASRLYTGLAGGSEQYF. CDR3 DNA sequence: TGTGCCAGCAGACTTTATACGGGACTAGCGGGAGGCTCCGAGCAGTACTTC. The chain carries TRBV28 and TRBJ2-5, with 15 bases matching TRBD2. The tail of the sequence fits TRBJ2-7 better, so the J call may be wrong. Germline CDR1 is MDHEN and CDR2 is SYDVKM. CDR3 length equals 17 residues.

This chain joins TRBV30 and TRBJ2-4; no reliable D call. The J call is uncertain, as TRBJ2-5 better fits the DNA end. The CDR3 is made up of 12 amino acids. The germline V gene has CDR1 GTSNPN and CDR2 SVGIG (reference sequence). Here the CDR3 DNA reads TGTGCCTGGAGTGTGGCGTATGAGACCCAGTACTTC. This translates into CAWSVAYETQYF.

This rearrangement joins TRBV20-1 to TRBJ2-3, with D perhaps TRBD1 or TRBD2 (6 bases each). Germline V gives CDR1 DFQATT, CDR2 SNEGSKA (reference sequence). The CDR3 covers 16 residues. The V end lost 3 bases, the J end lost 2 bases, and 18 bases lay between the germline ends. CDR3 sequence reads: CSASKGGGMLTDTQYF. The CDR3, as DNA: TGCAGTGCTAGTAAGGGGGGCGGGATGCTCACAGATACGCAGTATTTT.

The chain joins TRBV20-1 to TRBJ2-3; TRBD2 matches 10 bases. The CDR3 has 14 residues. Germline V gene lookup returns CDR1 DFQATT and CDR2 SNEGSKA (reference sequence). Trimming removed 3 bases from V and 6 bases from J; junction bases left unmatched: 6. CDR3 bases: TGCAGTGCTAGGTTGGGGACTAGCGTTGATACGCAGTATTTT. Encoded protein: CSARLGTSVDTQYF.

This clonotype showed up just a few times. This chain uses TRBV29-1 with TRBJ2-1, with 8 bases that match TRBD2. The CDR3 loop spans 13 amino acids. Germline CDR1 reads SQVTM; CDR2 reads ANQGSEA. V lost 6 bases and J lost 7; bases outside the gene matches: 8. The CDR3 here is CSVLGLAWNEQFF. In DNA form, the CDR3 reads TGCAGCGTCCTCGGACTAGCTTGGAATGAGCAGTTCTTC.

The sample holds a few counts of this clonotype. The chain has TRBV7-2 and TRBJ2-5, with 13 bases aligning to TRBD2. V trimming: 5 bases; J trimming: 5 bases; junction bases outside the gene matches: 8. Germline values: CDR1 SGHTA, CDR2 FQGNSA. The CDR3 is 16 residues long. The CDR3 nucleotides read TGTGCCAGCAGCATACGGACTAGCGGGAGAGGGGAGACCCAGTACTTC. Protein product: CASSIRTSGRGETQYF.